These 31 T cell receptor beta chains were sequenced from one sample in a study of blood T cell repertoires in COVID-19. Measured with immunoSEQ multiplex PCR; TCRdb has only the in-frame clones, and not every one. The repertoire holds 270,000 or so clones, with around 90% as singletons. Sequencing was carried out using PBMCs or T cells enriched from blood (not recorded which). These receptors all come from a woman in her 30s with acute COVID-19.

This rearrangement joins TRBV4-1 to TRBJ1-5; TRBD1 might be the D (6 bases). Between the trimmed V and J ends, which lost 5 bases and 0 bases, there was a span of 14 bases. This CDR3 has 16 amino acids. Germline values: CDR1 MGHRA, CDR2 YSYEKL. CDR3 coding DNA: TGCGCCAGCAGCAAACAGGGTGCTTATAGCAATCAGCCCCAGCATTTT. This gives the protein CASSKQGAYSNQPQHF.

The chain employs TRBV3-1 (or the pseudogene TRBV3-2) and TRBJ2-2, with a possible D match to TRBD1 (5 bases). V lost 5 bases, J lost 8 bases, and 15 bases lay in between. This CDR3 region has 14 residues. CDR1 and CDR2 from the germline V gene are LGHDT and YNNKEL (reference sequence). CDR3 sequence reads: CASSSPQGAGELFF. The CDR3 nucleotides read TGTGCCAGCAGCTCTCCTCAAGGGGCTGGGGAGCTGTTTTTT.

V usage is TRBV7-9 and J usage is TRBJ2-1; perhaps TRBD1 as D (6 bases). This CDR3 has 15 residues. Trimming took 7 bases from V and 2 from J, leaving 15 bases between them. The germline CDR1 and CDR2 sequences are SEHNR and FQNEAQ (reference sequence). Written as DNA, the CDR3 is TGTGCCAGCAACGCTCTACAGGGTACCTACAATGAGCAGTTCTTC. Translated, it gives CASNALQGTYNEQFF.

CDR3 sequence: CASSPTGGSNQPQHF. CDR3 bases: TGTGCCAGCAGCCCCACAGGGGGGAGCAATCAGCCCCAGCATTTT. This chain uses TRBV4-2 with TRBJ1-5; 8 nucleotides align to TRBD1. V trimming: 4 bases; J trimming: 1 base; junction bases outside the gene matches: 3. Per the germline V gene, CDR1 is LGHNA and CDR2 is YNFKEQ. The CDR3 covers 15 residues.

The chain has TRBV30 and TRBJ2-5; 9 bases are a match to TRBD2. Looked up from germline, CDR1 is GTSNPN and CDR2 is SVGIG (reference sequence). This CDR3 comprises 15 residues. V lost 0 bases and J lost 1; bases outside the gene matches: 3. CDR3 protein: CAWSVPSGVQETQYF. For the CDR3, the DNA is TGTGCCTGGAGTGTCCCTAGCGGGGTCCAAGAGACCCAGTACTTC.

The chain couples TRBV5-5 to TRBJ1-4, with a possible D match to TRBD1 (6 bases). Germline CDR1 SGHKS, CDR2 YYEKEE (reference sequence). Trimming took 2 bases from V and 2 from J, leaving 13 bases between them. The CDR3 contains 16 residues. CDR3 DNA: TGTGCCAGCAGCTTCTTATTTGGACAGACTAATGAAAAACTGTTTTTT. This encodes CASSFLFGQTNEKLFF.

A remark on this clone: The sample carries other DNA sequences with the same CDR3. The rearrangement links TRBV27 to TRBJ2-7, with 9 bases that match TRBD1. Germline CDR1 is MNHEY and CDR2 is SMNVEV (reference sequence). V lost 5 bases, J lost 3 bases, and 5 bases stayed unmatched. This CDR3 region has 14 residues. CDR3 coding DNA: TGTGCCAGCAGTCTCGGGACAGGGAGCTACGAGCAGTACTTC. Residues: CASSLGTGSYEQYF.

The CDR3 bases are TGTGCCAGCAGTTACACCGCAGGGGGTCAGACCTACGAGCAGTACTTC. Encoded protein: CASSYTAGGQTYEQYF. The rearrangement joins TRBV5-8 to TRBJ2-7; 7 nucleotides match TRBD1. The CDR3 totals 16 residues. With 5 bases clipped from V and 2 bases from J, the junction kept 13 bases outside the gene matches. Looked up from germline, CDR1 is SGHTS and CDR2 is YDEGEE.

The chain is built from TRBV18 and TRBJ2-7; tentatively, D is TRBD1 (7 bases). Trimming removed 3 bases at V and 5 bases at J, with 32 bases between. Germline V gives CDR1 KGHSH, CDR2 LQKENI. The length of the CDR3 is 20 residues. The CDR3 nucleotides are TGTGCCAGCTCACCTCCCCGACCGGTCCCGACAGGGACTCGAGGGGACGAGCAGTACTTC. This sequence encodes CASSPPRPVPTGTRGDEQYF. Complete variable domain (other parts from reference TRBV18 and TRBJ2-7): NAGVMQNPRHLVRRRGQEARLRCSPMKGHSHVYWYRQLPEEGLKFMVYLQKENIIDESGMPKERFSAEFPKEGPSILRIQQVVRGDSAAYFCASSPPRPVPTGTRGDEQYFGPGTRLTVT.

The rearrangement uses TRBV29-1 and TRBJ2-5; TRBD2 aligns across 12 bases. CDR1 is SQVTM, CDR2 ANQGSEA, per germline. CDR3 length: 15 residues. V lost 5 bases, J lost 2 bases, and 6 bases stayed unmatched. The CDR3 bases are TGCAGCGTTCCCGGGACTAGCGGGTATCAAGAGACCCAGTACTTC. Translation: CSVPGTSGYQETQYF.

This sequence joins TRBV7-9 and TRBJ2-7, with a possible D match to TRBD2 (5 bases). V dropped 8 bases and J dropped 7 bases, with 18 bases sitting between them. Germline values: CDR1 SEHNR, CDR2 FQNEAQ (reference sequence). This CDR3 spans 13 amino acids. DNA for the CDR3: TGTGCCAGCGAGACCAGGTGGAGCGGAGAGCAGTACTTC. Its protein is CASETRWSGEQYF.

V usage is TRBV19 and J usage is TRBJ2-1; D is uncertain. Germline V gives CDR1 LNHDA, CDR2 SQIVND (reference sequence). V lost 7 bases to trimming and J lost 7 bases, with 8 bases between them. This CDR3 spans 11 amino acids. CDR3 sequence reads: CASTSLNEQFF. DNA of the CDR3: TGTGCCAGTACCTCTCTGAATGAGCAGTTCTTC.

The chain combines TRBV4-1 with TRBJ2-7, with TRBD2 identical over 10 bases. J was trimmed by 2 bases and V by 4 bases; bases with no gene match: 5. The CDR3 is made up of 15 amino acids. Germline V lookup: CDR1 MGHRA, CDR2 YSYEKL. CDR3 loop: CASSPTSGATYEQYF. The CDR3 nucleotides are TGCGCCAGCAGCCCCACTAGCGGGGCTACCTACGAGCAGTACTTC.

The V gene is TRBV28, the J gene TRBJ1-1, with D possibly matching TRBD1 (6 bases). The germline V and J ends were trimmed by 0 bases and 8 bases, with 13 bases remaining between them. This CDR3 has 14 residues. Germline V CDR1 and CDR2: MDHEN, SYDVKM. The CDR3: CASSLWKDRLEAFF. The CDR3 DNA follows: TGTGCCAGCAGTTTATGGAAAGACAGGTTAGAAGCTTTCTTT.

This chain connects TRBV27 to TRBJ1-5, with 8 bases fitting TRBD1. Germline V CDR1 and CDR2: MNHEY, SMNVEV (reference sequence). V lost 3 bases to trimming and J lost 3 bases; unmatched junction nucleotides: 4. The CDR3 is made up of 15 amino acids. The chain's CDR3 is CASSFGTGANQPQHF. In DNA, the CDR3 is TGTGCCAGCAGTTTCGGGACAGGTGCCAATCAGCCCCAGCATTTT.

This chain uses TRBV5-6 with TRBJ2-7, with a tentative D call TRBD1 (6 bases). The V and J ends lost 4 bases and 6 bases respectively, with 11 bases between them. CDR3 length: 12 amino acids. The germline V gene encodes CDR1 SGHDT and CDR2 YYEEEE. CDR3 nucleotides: TGTGCCAGCAGCGACGGACAGCTCGAGCAGTACTTC. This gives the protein CASSDGQLEQYF.

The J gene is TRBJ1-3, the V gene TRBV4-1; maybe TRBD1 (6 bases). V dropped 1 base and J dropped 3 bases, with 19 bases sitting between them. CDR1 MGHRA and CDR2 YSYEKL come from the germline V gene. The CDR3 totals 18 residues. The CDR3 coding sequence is TGCGCCAGCAGCCAAGTTCCGATTTTGGGGGCTGGTGGAAACACCATATATTTT. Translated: CASSQVPILGAGGNTIYF.

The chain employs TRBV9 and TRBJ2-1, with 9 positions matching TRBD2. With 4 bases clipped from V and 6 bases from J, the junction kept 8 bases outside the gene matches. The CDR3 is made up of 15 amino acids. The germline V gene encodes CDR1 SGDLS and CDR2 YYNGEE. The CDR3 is CASSLVAGEFNEQFF. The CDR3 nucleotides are TGTGCCAGCAGCCTAGTAGCGGGAGAATTCAATGAGCAGTTCTTC.

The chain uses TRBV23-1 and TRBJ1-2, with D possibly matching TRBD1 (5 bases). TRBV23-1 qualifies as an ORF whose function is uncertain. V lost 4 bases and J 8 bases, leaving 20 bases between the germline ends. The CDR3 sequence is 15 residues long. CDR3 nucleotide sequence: TGCGCCAGCAGTCCCCCGGGGGGAACCGATGGGGGCTACACCTTC. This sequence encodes CASSPPGGTDGGYTF.

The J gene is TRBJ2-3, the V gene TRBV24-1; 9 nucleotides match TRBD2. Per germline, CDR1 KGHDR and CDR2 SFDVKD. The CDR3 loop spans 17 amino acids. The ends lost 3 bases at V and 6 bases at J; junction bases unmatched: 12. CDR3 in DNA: TGTGCCACCAGTGATAGTCGAGCGGGAGGCCGGATTGATACGCAGTATTTT. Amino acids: CATSDSRAGGRIDTQYF.

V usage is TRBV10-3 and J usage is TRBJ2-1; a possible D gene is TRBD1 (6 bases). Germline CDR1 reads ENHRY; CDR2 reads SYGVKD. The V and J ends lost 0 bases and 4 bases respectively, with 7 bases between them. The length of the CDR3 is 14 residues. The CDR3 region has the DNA TGTGCCATCAGTGAGTCCACAGGGTACAATGAGCAGTTCTTC. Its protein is CAISESTGYNEQFF.

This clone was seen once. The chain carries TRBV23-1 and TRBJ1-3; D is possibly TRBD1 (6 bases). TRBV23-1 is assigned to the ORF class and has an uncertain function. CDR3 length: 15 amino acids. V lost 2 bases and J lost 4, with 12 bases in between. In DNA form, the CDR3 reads TGCGCCAGCAGTCAAGCACAGGGTAAGGGAAACACCATATATTTT. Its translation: CASSQAQGKGNTIYF.

The CDR3 sequence: CASSKTGELNYEQYF. The CDR3 DNA sequence: TGCGCCAGCAGCAAGACAGGGGAGTTGAATTACGAGCAGTACTTC. The chain carries TRBV5-1 and TRBJ2-7; TRBD1 matches at 8 bases. J was trimmed by 4 bases and V by 4 bases; bases with no gene match: 10. This CDR3 is built from 15 residues. Germline V gene lookup returns CDR1 SGHRS and CDR2 YFSETQ.

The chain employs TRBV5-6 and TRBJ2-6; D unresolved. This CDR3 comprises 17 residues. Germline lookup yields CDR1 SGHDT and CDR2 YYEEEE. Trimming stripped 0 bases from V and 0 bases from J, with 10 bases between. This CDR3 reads CASSLGTALSGANVLTF. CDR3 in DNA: TGTGCCAGCAGCTTGGGAACAGCTCTCTCTGGGGCCAACGTCCTGACTTTC.

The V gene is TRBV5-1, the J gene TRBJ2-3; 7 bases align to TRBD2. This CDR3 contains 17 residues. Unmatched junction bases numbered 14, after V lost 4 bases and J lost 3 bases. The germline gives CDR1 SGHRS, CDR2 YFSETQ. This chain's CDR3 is CASSGITSGGGTDTQYF. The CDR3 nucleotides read TGCGCCAGCAGCGGGATCACCTCTGGGGGGGGTACAGATACGCAGTATTTT.

CDR3 in amino acids: CASSTLFVGQSNEKLFF. The CDR3 nucleotides are TGTGCCAGTAGTACCTTATTTGTGGGACAGTCAAATGAAAAACTGTTTTTT. The chain uses TRBV19 and TRBJ1-4, with 7 bases that match TRBD1. Germline trimming cut 4 bases from V and 5 bases from J; bases unmatched to any gene: 13. CDR3 size: 17 residues. CDR1 and CDR2 from the germline V gene are LNHDA and SQIVND (reference sequence).

For the CDR3, the DNA is TGTGCCAGCAGTGAATATGTATGGCGGGAGGTCCCCTACGAGCAGTACTTC. Translation gives CASSEYVWREVPYEQYF. V usage is TRBV6-1 and J usage is TRBJ2-7; 8 nucleotides line up with TRBD2. Germline-derived CDR1 and CDR2 are MNHNS and SASEGT. The CDR3 totals 17 residues. Unmatched junction bases numbered 11, after V lost 2 bases and J lost 2 bases.

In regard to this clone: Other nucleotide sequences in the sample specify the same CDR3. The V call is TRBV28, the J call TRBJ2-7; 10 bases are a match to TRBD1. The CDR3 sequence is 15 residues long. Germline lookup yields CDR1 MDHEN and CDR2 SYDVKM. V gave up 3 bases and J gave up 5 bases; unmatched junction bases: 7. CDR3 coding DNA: TGTGCCAGCAGTTTGACGGGACAGGGGAGCCACGAGCAGTACTTC. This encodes CASSLTGQGSHEQYF.

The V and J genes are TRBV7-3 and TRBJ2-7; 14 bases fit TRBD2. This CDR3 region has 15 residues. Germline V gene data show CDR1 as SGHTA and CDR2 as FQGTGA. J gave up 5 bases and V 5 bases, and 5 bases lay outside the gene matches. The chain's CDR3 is CASSPGLAGGDEQYF. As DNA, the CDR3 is TGTGCCAGCAGCCCCGGACTAGCGGGAGGTGACGAGCAGTACTTC.

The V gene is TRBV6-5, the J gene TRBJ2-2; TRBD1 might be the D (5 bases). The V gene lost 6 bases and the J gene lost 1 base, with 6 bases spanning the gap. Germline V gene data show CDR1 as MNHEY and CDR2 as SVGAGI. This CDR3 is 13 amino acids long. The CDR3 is CASRDRNTGELFF. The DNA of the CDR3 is TGTGCCAGCAGAGACAGGAACACCGGGGAGCTGTTTTTT.

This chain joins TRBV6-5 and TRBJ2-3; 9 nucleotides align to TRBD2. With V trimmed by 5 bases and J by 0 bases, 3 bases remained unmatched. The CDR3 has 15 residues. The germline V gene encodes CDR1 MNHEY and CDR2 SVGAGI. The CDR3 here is CASSLTSGSTDTQYF. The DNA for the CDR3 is TGTGCCAGCAGTCTCACTAGCGGGAGCACAGATACGCAGTATTTT.